The subject of this entry is one T cell receptor (beta chain). The CDR3 has 15 residues. CDR1 is MDHEN and CDR2 is SYDVKM in the germline V gene. V lost 6 bases and J lost 2, with 17 bases in between. This sample is part of a study of blood T cell repertoires in COVID-19. For the study at large: Whether acute or convalescent, the COVID-19 samples came from the United States, Italy and Spain. T cells, B-cell-depleted T cells, or PBMCs supplied cDNA or gDNA.

Sequenced by immunoSEQ multiplex PCR; TCRdb stores in-frame clones only, minus some. Among about 250,000 clones, 85% to 90% were seen once, and the ten largest hold roughly 1.4%. The chain is built from TRBV28 and TRBJ2-7, with D possibly TRBD2 on 6 matching bases. The sample consisted of peripheral blood. The sequence came from a man aged 80 or over with acute or convalescent COVID-19. The CDR3, as DNA: TGTGCCAGCAGACCCGGAGGGAGCCGAACCTACGAGCAGTACTTC. It yields the protein CASRPGGSRTYEQYF.